This T cell receptor (beta chain) was obtained from a study of vaccination effects on CD4 cells after COVID-19. Overall study context: Samples came from two convalescent patients 16 days and one week before vaccination.

Points on this clone: Its cognate antigen is unknown.

Pools of viral peptides were used by the ViraFEST assay to expand antigen-specific CD4+ T cells ahead of sequencing. Cells that had been cultured for about 10 days were the source of isolated CD4+ T cells. The person had a PCR-confirmed SARS-CoV-2 infection during March to December 2020. For each well, two million PBMC were cultured with 8 to 10 IU/ml IL-2 and approximately 10 ug/ml peptides. The repertoire was sequenced with immunoSEQ multiplex PCR; TCRdb's copy has only in-frame clones and lacks some. The profile shows tens of thousands of clones, 72% of them singletons. This sequence originates from a human donor who had a prior SARS-CoV-2 infection. This specimen consisted of CD4+ T cells from PBMCs cultured with a peptide pool, obtained before COVID-19 vaccination.

The CDR3 sequence is CASSTGGQSYEQYF. CDR3 nucleotide sequence: TGTGCCAGCAGTACAGGGGGTCAGTCCTACGAGCAGTACTTC. The rearrangement joins TRBV6-2 or TRBV6-3 to TRBJ2-7; TRBD1 matches 8 bases. Germline CDR1 and CDR2: MNHEY and SVGEGT. This CDR3 region has 14 residues. Germline trimming cut 5 bases from V and 1 base from J; bases unmatched to any gene: 4.